A selection of T cell receptor beta chains follows, all from one sample in a study of T cell responses to AZD1222 COVID-19 vaccine. Some clones are missing from TCRdb's copy, which holds only in-frame ones; the method was immunoSEQ multiplex PCR. This table has 70,000 to 90,000 clones, approximately 91% appearing once. The source material was peripheral blood, sampled on day 0 of AZD1222 vaccination. The receptors shown here come from an adult in good health. Both conserved end residues are trimmed from each CDR3.

V: TRBV5-4
J: TRBJ2-5
CDR3: ASSEPSRETQY

V: TRBV19
J: TRBJ2-5
CDR3: ASSIQETQY

V: TRBV5-5
J: TRBJ2-7
CDR3: ASSLVAGGLSSYEQY

V: TRBV6-4
J: TRBJ1-5
CDR3: ASSDIGDVIPNQPQH

V: TRBV4-3
J: TRBJ2-7
CDR3: ASSQARAQGYEQY

V: TRBV7-3
J: TRBJ2-1
CDR3: ASSPANNNEQF

V: TRBV7-9
J: TRBJ2-7
CDR3: ASSPRGSGSSYEQY

V: TRBV9
J: TRBJ2-1
CDR3: ASSVGPSLGNEQF

V: TRBV30
J: TRBJ1-1
CDR3: AWASSRWTEAF

V: TRBV27
J: TRBJ1-1
CDR3: ASGGRTLGPLNTEAF

V: TRBV6-4
J: TRBJ2-1
CDR3: ASSDSPNGEQF

V: TRBV18
J: TRBJ2-5
CDR3: ASSPQQVQGASQETQY

V: TRBV6-5
J: TRBJ1-4
CDR3: ASSPTGGGIEKLF

V: TRBV11-3
J: TRBJ1-2
CDR3: ASSIDRPRVECGYT

V: TRBV19
J: TRBJ2-2
CDR3: ASSNVVWENTGELF

V: TRBV18
J: TRBJ1-4
CDR3: ASSQDNEKLF

V: TRBV7-2
J: TRBJ2-7
CDR3: ASSGRLFRPAGFSYEQY

V: TRBV5-3
J: TRBJ1-4
CDR3: ARSQKLF

V: TRBV24-1
J: TRBJ2-1
CDR3: ATIQGVRRF

V: TRBV2
J: TRBJ2-7
CDR3: ASGQGPYEQY

V: TRBV4-3
J: TRBJ1-1
CDR3: ASSQRPGQGVRTEAF

V: TRBV30
J: TRBJ1-6
CDR3: AWRRDTQNSPLH

V: TRBV18
J: TRBJ1-1
CDR3: ASSPGTGDYAF

V: TRBV24-1
J: TRBJ2-7
CDR3: ATSDQGTSGPSEQY

V: TRBV5-6
J: TRBJ2-1
CDR3: ASSGGLADLHQQF

V: TRBV7-3
J: TRBJ2-5
CDR3: ASSAGSGRAETQY

V: TRBV3-1/TRBV3-2
J: TRBJ1-5
CDR3: ASSQDPTGDQH

V: TRBV2
J: TRBJ1-4
CDR3: ASADGQGAGATNEKLF

V: TRBV30
J: TRBJ2-7
CDR3: AWTGDSYEQY